This T cell receptor beta chain appears in the sequencing data of a study of CD8+CD57+ T cells in acquired aplastic anemia. Background on the study: On average, sorted CD4+ and CD8+ cells gave 2.5 to 4 ug of DNA.

Remarks on this clonotype: What it recognizes is unknown.

Genomic DNA acted as the template from which TCR beta VDJ combination and CDR3 sequence profiling were carried out. TCRdb called the reads again in MiXCR, with one record for every CDR3 protein. The table shows about 220,000 distinct CDR3 sequences, with roughly 33% occurring only once. The length of the CDR3 is 12 residues. V gave up 6 bases and J gave up 10 bases, with 17 bases separating them. CDR1 and CDR2 (germline): SQVTM, ANQGSEA. General study points: Patients and controls shared twenty-nine CD8+ CDR3 sequences, highly expressed in patients.

This chain links TRBV29-1 with TRBJ2-3; D may be TRBD1 or TRBD2 (5 bases each). The TCR sequence derives from a human donor in good health, serving as a control. Sequencing was done on a sample of sorted CD4+, CD8+, or CD8+CD57+ T cells (not recorded which) from PBMCs. CDR3 sequence (DNA): TGCAGCGTCCGTCAGGGAGATGATGCGCAGTATTTT. It yields the protein CSVRQGDDAQYF.